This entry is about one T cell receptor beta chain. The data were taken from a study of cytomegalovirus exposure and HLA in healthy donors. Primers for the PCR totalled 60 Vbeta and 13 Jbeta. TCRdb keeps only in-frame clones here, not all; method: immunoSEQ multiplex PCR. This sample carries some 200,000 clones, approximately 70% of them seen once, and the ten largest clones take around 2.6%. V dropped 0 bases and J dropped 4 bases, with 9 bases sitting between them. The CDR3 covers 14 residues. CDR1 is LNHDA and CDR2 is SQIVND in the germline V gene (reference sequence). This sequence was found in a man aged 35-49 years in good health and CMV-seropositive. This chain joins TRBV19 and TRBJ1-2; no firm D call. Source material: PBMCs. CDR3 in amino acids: CASSIDREGYGYTF. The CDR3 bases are TGTGCCAGTAGTATAGATCGGGAGGGCTATGGCTACACCTTC.